This T cell receptor beta chain was documented in a study of immune cell composition in non-small cell lung cancer. Study conclusions and caveats: Roughly 80% of squamous and 30% to 35% of adenocarcinoma cases had tumour-associated clones >0.5%. Tumour-reactive clones were not shown to match dominant in vivo tumour clones. Tumour TCR-beta clonality showed no significant link to smoking pack-years. In adenocarcinoma, maximal tumour-associated clone frequency tracked TIL tumour reactivity.

The method was immunoSEQ multiplex PCR; TCRdb's version includes in-frame clones alone and lacks a portion of them. The sample includes about 6,700 clones, less than 80% of them seen just once. Germline assignment: CDR1 SGDLS and CDR2 YYNGEE. CDR3 size: 13 residues. V shed 3 bases and J shed 4 bases, with 8 bases lying between them. As to this clone: Its antigen is not identified.

Normal lung was taken at the farthest possible site, at least 3 cm from tumour. The specimen was non-adjacent lung tissue. The sequence was obtained from a human donor with non-small cell lung cancer. The chain carries TRBV9 and TRBJ1-3, with TRBD1 as a possible D gene (6 bases). The CDR3 spells CASSAGDGNTIYF. The CDR3 DNA follows: TGTGCCAGCAGCGCAGGGGACGGAAACACCATATATTTT. The full variable domain, its missing parts supplied by reference TRBV9 and TRBJ1-3, is DSGVTQTPKHLITATGQRVTLRCSPRSGDLSVYWYQQSLDQGLQFLIQYYNGEERAKGNILERFSAQQFPDLHSELNLSSLELGDSALYFCASSAGDGNTIYFGEGSWLTVV.